These 32 T cell receptor beta chains share one sample of origin, sequenced in a study of blood T cell repertoires in COVID-19. Method: immunoSEQ multiplex PCR; TCRdb's copy keeps in-frame clones and lacks some. The sample carries 88,000 or so clones, about 86% recorded once. The sample was peripheral blood. These receptors originate from a man aged 60-69 years with acute or convalescent COVID-19.

This chain uses TRBV6-5 with TRBJ2-7; D is perhaps TRBD1 (5 bases). V was shortened by 6 bases and J by 7 bases, with 16 bases between the two germline ends. Germline V lookup: CDR1 MNHEY, CDR2 SVGAGI. This CDR3 region has 13 residues. CDR3: CASRPTATKEQYF. CDR3 DNA: TGTGCCAGCAGGCCGACAGCGACGAAGGAGCAGTACTTC.

The V and J genes are TRBV3-1 (or the pseudogene TRBV3-2) and TRBJ2-7; the D gene is possibly TRBD2 (5 bases). Germline CDR1 reads LGHDT; CDR2 reads YNNKEL (reference sequence). This CDR3 is built from 12 residues. V shed 3 bases and J shed 7 bases, with 10 bases lying between them. The CDR3 loop is CASSHIPGEQYF. In DNA, the CDR3 is TGTGCCAGCAGCCATATACCGGGGGAGCAGTACTTC.

The gene calls are TRBV4-1 and TRBJ1-6, with D possibly TRBD1 on 6 matching bases. Germline V lookup: CDR1 MGHRA, CDR2 YSYEKL. V lost 4 bases, J lost 5 bases, and 12 bases lay in between. This CDR3 has 15 amino acids. The CDR3 DNA follows: TGCGCCAGCAGCCTACAGGGAGAAGATAATTCACCCCTCCACTTT. Protein: CASSLQGEDNSPLHF.

The genes are TRBV27 and TRBJ2-1; 7 bases align to TRBD1. V was pared by 4 bases and J by 1 base, with 4 bases of the junction left unmatched. CDR1 is MNHEY, CDR2 SMNVEV, per germline (reference sequence). The CDR3 loop spans 15 amino acids. CDR3: CASSSTGRSYNEQFF. In DNA form, the CDR3 reads TGTGCCAGCAGTTCGACAGGGAGATCCTACAATGAGCAGTTCTTC.

The chain combines TRBV9 with TRBJ2-1; TRBD2 aligns across 8 bases. Germline V gene lookup returns CDR1 SGDLS and CDR2 YYNGEE. This CDR3 is built from 13 residues. With V trimmed by 5 bases and J by 5 bases, 3 bases remained unmatched. CDR3 bases: TGTGCCAGCAGTTTTAGCGGGAACAATGAGCAGTTCTTC. Translating it yields CASSFSGNNEQFF.

The chain uses TRBV6-6 and TRBJ2-1; 7 bases are a match to TRBD1. CDR1 is MNHNY, CDR2 SVGAGI, per germline (reference sequence). The CDR3 has 12 residues. The V and J ends lost 6 bases and 7 bases, in that order; junction bases with no gene match: 3. For the CDR3, the DNA is TGTGCCAGCAGCGACAGGGTAAATGAGCAGTTCTTC. Its protein is CASSDRVNEQFF.

This chain uses TRBV12-3 or TRBV12-4 with TRBJ2-7; TRBD2 aligns across 11 bases. The length of the CDR3 is 13 residues. Unmatched junction bases numbered 4, after V lost 6 bases and J lost 6 bases. The CDR3 protein is CASSSLAGGEQYF. The CDR3 DNA is TGTGCCAGCAGCTCTCTAGCGGGGGGCGAGCAGTACTTC.

V usage is TRBV5-1 and J usage is TRBJ2-3, with D perhaps matching TRBD1 (6 bases). The CDR3 is 15 residues long. Germline CDR1 SGHRS, CDR2 YFSETQ. Trimming took 2 bases from V and 2 from J, leaving 12 bases between them. In DNA, the CDR3 is TGCGCCAGCAGCTTCGAGCAGGGGACCACAGATACGCAGTATTTT. Amino acid sequence: CASSFEQGTTDTQYF.

The chain is built from TRBV19 and TRBJ1-6; no clear D. In germline, CDR1 is LNHDA, CDR2 SQIVND (reference sequence). V lost 1 base to trimming and J lost 3 bases, with 10 bases between them. The CDR3 sequence is 16 residues long. Written as DNA, the CDR3 is TGTGCCAGTAGTATAGGGGCCTCGTACTATAATTCACCCCTCCACTTT. This gives the protein CASSIGASYYNSPLHF.

V is TRBV3-1 (or the pseudogene TRBV3-2) and J is TRBJ2-1, with D possibly being TRBD2 (6 bases). Trimming stripped 0 bases from V and 2 bases from J, with 11 bases between. The CDR3 extends over 16 amino acids. Germline lookup yields CDR1 LGHDT and CDR2 YNNKEL (reference sequence). The chain's CDR3 is CASSQERIAAYNEQFF. The CDR3 DNA follows: TGTGCCAGCAGCCAAGAACGAATAGCGGCCTACAATGAGCAGTTCTTC.

The genes are TRBV7-2 and TRBJ1-1; D unclear. The CDR3 sequence is 15 residues long. Trimming cost V 0 bases and J 1 base, with 9 bases left between them. Germline loops: CDR1 SGHTA, CDR2 FQGNSA. The CDR3 spells CASSLALGGNTEAFF. The CDR3 DNA reads TGTGCCAGCAGCTTAGCGCTAGGAGGGAACACTGAAGCTTTCTTT.

This clone turned up a few times. The chain couples TRBV6-6 to TRBJ1-6; the D is unclear. The CDR3 has 13 amino acids. CDR1 is MNHNY and CDR2 is SVGAGI in the germline V gene (reference sequence). V lost 7 bases and J 14 bases, leaving 18 bases between the germline ends. The CDR3 bases are TGTGCCAGCACCAATGGGGAGTTGCCTTCCCTCCACTTT. Its protein product is CASTNGELPSLHF.

CDR3 sequence (DNA): TGCAGCGTGCGGACAGGGGGCATCGGTAACTATGGCTACACCTTC. Amino acids: CSVRTGGIGNYGYTF. The chain employs TRBV29-1 and TRBJ1-2, with TRBD1 matching over 11 bases. The CDR3 extends over 15 amino acids. V lost 6 bases and J lost 1; bases outside the gene matches: 7. The germline CDR1 and CDR2 sequences are SQVTM and ANQGSEA.

This sequence joins TRBV2 and TRBJ2-2, with a tentative D call TRBD1 (5 bases). Trimming stripped 7 bases from V and 6 bases from J, with 15 bases between. CDR1 and CDR2 from the germline V gene are SNHLY and FYNNEI. The CDR3 spans 14 residues. The CDR3 sequence is CASIEGAGAGELFF. The CDR3 bases are TGTGCCAGCATCGAAGGGGCCGGCGCCGGGGAGCTGTTTTTT. The variable domain in full, with the rest retrieved from reference TRBV2 and TRBJ2-2, is EPEVTQTPSHQVTQMGQEVILRCVPISNHLYFYWYRQILGQKVEFLVSFYNNEISEKSEIFDDQFSVERPDGSNFTLKIRSTKLEDSAMYFCASIEGAGAGELFFGEGSRLTVL.

The V and J genes are TRBV10-1 and TRBJ2-7; maybe TRBD2 (6 bases). CDR3 length: 13 residues. Trimming took 2 bases from V and 7 from J, leaving 12 bases between them. CDR1 and CDR2 from the germline V gene are WNHNN and SYGVQD (reference sequence). The CDR3 sequence is CASSEGLAREQYF. The CDR3 bases are TGCGCCAGCAGTGAGGGTCTAGCGAGAGAGCAGTACTTC.

This clone was detected only a few times. Other nucleotide sequences in the sample specify the same CDR3. This chain uses TRBV7-9 with TRBJ2-3; the match to TRBD2 covers 12 bases. The germline gives CDR1 SEHNR, CDR2 FQNEAQ (reference sequence). CDR3 length: 15 amino acids. The trim removed 1 base at V and 4 bases at J, leaving 0 bases unmatched. The CDR3 nucleotides read TGTGCCAGCAGCTTAGGACTAGCGGGAGCAGATACGCAGTATTTT. Translation: CASSLGLAGADTQYF.

V gene TRBV29-1 combines with J gene TRBJ1-1; the D gene is possibly TRBD1 (5 bases). CDR3 size: 15 residues. Trimming stripped 3 bases from V and 0 bases from J, with 14 bases between. Germline CDR1 SQVTM, CDR2 ANQGSEA. The CDR3 sequence is CSVDLGGGVNTEAFF. As DNA, the CDR3 is TGCAGCGTTGATCTCGGCGGGGGGGTGAACACTGAAGCTTTCTTT.

The rearrangement uses TRBV28 and TRBJ2-7; 7 bases align to TRBD1. CDR3 size: 16 residues. The V and J ends lost 7 bases and 4 bases, in that order; junction bases with no gene match: 16. The germline gives CDR1 MDHEN, CDR2 SYDVKM. The CDR3 here is CASTLAPGQRRYEQYF. The CDR3 region has the DNA TGTGCCAGCACCTTAGCTCCGGGACAGCGGAGATACGAGCAGTACTTC. The full variable domain, in which reference TRBV28 and TRBJ2-7 provide the parts outside the CDR3, is DVKVTQSSRYLVKRTGEKVFLECVQDMDHENMFWYRQDPGLGLRLIYFSYDVKMKEKGDIPEGYSVSREKKERFSLILESASTNQTSMYLCASTLAPGQRRYEQYFGPGTRLTVT.

This clone came up a few times. The genes are TRBV3-1 (or the pseudogene TRBV3-2) and TRBJ2-2; 9 positions agree with TRBD2. The V and J ends lost 1 base and 8 bases, in that order; junction bases with no gene match: 14. The CDR3 runs 18 residues. Germline V gene lookup returns CDR1 LGHDT and CDR2 YNNKEL (reference sequence). Here the CDR3 DNA reads TGTGCCAGCAGCCAAGGTCCTGGGCTAGCGGGGCCCGGGGGGGAGCTGTTTTTT. Protein: CASSQGPGLAGPGGELFF.

CDR3 nucleotide sequence: TGCGCCAGCAGCTTGGGGGACAGGGAGAGTCAGCCCCAGCATTTT. This codes for CASSLGDRESQPQHF. V usage is TRBV5-1 and J usage is TRBJ1-5; 9 positions match TRBD1. This CDR3 is 15 amino acids long. After removal of 0 bases from V and 6 bases from J, the junction contained 4 bases not matched to a gene. CDR1 SGHRS and CDR2 YFSETQ come from the germline V gene.

The rearrangement joins TRBV5-3 to TRBJ1-1; tentative D call: TRBD1 (5 bases). TRBV5-3 qualifies as an ORF whose function is uncertain. This CDR3 contains 15 residues. Trimming left V 3 bases short and J 4 bases short, with 16 bases between. The CDR3 region is CARSSGDRGSTEAFF. Here the CDR3 DNA reads TGTGCCAGAAGCTCGGGGGATCGGGGAAGCACTGAAGCTTTCTTT.

This chain links TRBV30 with TRBJ1-1; 9 bases map to TRBD1. The junction had 8 bases not matched to a gene; V was cut back by 2 bases and J by 10 bases. The CDR3 consists of 13 residues. Germline V gene sequence: CDR1 GTSNPN, CDR2 SVGIG (reference sequence). CDR3 DNA: TGTGCCTGGAGTCCTACAGGGGGCGGGGGAGCTTTCTTT. Residues: CAWSPTGGGGAFF. The full variable domain, in which reference TRBV30 and TRBJ1-1 provide the parts outside the CDR3, is SQTIHQWPATLVQPVGSPLSLECTVEGTSNPNLYWYRQAAGRGLQLLFYSVGIGQISSEVPQNLSASRPQDRQFILSSKKLLLSDSGFYLCAWSPTGGGGAFFGQGTRLTVV.

The CDR3 loop is CASSLSDRYYGYTF. Here the CDR3 DNA reads TGTGCCAGCAGCTTATCTGACAGATACTATGGCTACACCTTC. The V and J genes are TRBV7-9 and TRBJ1-2; D may be TRBD1 (5 bases). The V gene's germline CDR1 is SEHNR and CDR2 FQNEAQ (reference sequence). V shed 2 bases and J shed 3 bases, with 10 bases lying between them. CDR3 length: 14 amino acids.

The chain recombines TRBV6-5 with TRBJ1-6, with 9 bases identical to TRBD1. The CDR3 has 15 amino acids. CDR1 is MNHEY and CDR2 is SVGAGI in the germline V gene. V was pared by 6 bases and J by 5 bases, with 5 bases of the junction left unmatched. For the CDR3, the DNA is TGTGCCAGCAGCCCCGGACAGGGGAATAATTCACCCCTCCACTTT. Translation: CASSPGQGNNSPLHF.

This chain's CDR3 is CASSLRANTGELFF. CDR3 sequence (DNA): TGTGCCAGCAGCTTACGGGCGAACACCGGGGAGCTGTTTTTT. V gene TRBV11-2 combines with J gene TRBJ2-2; D not resolved. The CDR3 is 14 residues long. The germline V gene has CDR1 SGHAT and CDR2 FQNNGV. The germline V and J ends were trimmed by 2 bases and 0 bases, with 4 bases remaining between them.

V gene TRBV9 combines with J gene TRBJ1-6; D unresolved. Germline assignment: CDR1 SGDLS and CDR2 YYNGEE. The V end was cut by 0 bases, the J end by 6 bases, with 13 bases between. The length of the CDR3 is 16 residues. CDR3 protein: CASSVASRSGNSPLHF. DNA of the CDR3: TGTGCCAGCAGCGTAGCTAGCAGGTCGGGTAATTCACCCCTCCACTTT.

The genes are TRBV19 and TRBJ2-3, with D hard to call. The germline CDR1 and CDR2 sequences are LNHDA and SQIVND (reference sequence). With 3 bases removed from V and 2 bases from J, the gap between germline ends came to 21 bases. The CDR3 is 18 residues long. CDR3 sequence (DNA): TGTGCCAGTAGTATCTCTCCCGCCTTGACTCCCCTCACAGATACGCAGTATTTT. It specifies CASSISPALTPLTDTQYF. The full variable domain, rest sourced from reference TRBV19 and TRBJ2-3, is DGGITQSPKYLFRKEGQNVTLSCEQNLNHDAMYWYRQDPGQGLRLIYYSQIVNDFQKGDIAEGYSVSREKKESFPLTVTSAQKNPTAFYLCASSISPALTPLTDTQYFGPGTRLTVL.

The chain carries TRBV6-5 and TRBJ1-1; 7 bases are a match to TRBD1. The V segment lost 4 bases and the J segment 6 bases; nucleotides outside the gene matches: 5. Germline V lookup: CDR1 MNHEY, CDR2 SVGAGI. The length of the CDR3 is 13 residues. DNA for the CDR3: TGTGCCAGCAGTTTAGAGGGGACAGCTGAAGCTTTCTTT. Protein product: CASSLEGTAEAFF.

The chain joins TRBV6-5 to TRBJ1-1; D is unresolved. Trimming shortened V by 7 bases and J by 5 bases, and 14 bases separated the two germline ends. The germline V gene has CDR1 MNHEY and CDR2 SVGAGI. This CDR3 region has 13 residues. The CDR3 region is CASTSYRGTEAFF. The DNA of the CDR3 is TGTGCCAGCACCTCCTACCGAGGGACTGAAGCTTTCTTT.

The gene calls are TRBV6-5 and TRBJ2-7, with D possibly matching TRBD2 (6 bases). The CDR3 is 14 residues long. From germline, CDR1 is MNHEY and CDR2 SVGAGI. The germline V and J ends were trimmed by 9 bases and 0 bases, with 15 bases remaining between them. This chain's CDR3 is CASSPAGRSYEQYF. The CDR3 DNA reads as TGTGCCAGTTCGCCGGCGGGGCGCTCCTACGAGCAGTACTTC.

The V and J genes are TRBV5-1 and TRBJ1-2; 7 bases line up with TRBD1. V gave up 3 bases and J gave up 4 bases; unmatched junction bases: 6. The CDR3 runs to 14 residues. CDR1 is SGHRS, CDR2 YFSETQ, per germline. The CDR3 sequence: CASSSWTGGYGYTF. The CDR3 DNA reads TGCGCCAGCAGCTCCTGGACAGGCGGCTATGGCTACACCTTC.

As concerns this clone: A read error may produce the germline difference seen at one junction end. This chain links TRBV15 with TRBJ1-6, with 8 nucleotides matching TRBD1. Germline values: CDR1 LNHNV, CDR2 YYDKDF (reference sequence). The CDR3 sequence is 13 residues long. The CDR3 loop reads CATNRQGSSPLHF. The CDR3, as DNA: TGTGCCACCAACAGACAGGGGAGTTCACCCCTCCACTTT. Drawing the rest from reference TRBV15 and TRBJ1-6, the complete variable domain is DAMVIQNPRYQVTQFGKPVTLSCSQTLNHNVMYWYQQKSSQAPKLLFHYYDKDFNNEADTPDNFQSRRPNTSFCFLDIRSPGLGDTAMYLCATNRQGSSPLHFGNGTRLTVT.